One T cell receptor beta chain is described in this entry. Here immunoSEQ multiplex PCR was the method, and the copy in TCRdb shows in-frame clones only, minus some. The table includes about 90,000 clones, approximately 90% detected once. These data come from a study of OX40 agonist ivuxolimab in advanced cancers. The germline V gene encodes CDR1 SGHVS and CDR2 FQNEAQ. V lost 1 base to trimming and J lost 6 bases; unmatched junction nucleotides: 13. There are 17 residues in the CDR3. The V and J genes are TRBV7-8 and TRBJ2-5; 8 bases are a match to TRBD2. This TCR was recovered from an adult with an advanced solid tumor such as melanoma, head and neck, liver or kidney cancer. Sequencing used CD4+ or CD8+ T cells sorted from blood, obtained in a trial of the OX40 agonist ivuxolimab. The CDR3 loop is CASSLGVTGGAQKTQYF. The DNA of the CDR3 is TGTGCCAGCAGCTTAGGGGTGACGGGAGGGGCTCAGAAGACCCAGTACTTC.